These T cell receptor beta chains were read from a single sample in a study of T cell repertoires in cytomegalovirus infection. Using its own MiXCR run on the reads, TCRdb lists one record per CDR3 protein. The table shows fewer than 350,000 distinct CDR3 sequences, with roughly a sixth occurring only once. Input material: PBMCs. The receptors stem from a human donor in good health (CMV status not recorded). Some clones in this sample may be carry-over from other donors' samples. Both conserved end residues are part of each CDR3. The D gene is left open where the match is weak. The size of a clone is reported for some rows only, either as once, few or many, or as a class for expanded clones.

clone_size	v_call	d_call	j_call	cdr3_aa	cdr3_nt
few	TRBV28	-	TRBJ1-6	CASKDSNNSPLHF	TGTGCCAGCAAAGACAGCAATAATTCACCCCTCCACTTT
many	TRBV7-9	-	TRBJ2-7	CASSPIPDFSSYEQYF	TGTGCCAGCAGCCCGATCCCGGACTTTAGTTCCTACGAGCAGTACTTC
-	TRBV6-6	-	TRBJ2-1	CASSYSQVNEQFF	TGTGCCAGCAGTTACTCGCAGGTTAATGAGCAGTTCTTC
-	TRBV10-3	-	TRBJ1-6	CAISEGSSYNSPLHF	TGTGCCATCAGTGAGGGGAGCTCCTATAATTCACCCCTCCACTTT
few	TRBV7-6	-	TRBJ1-4	CASAEVEKLFF	TGTGCCAGCGCCGAGGTGGAAAAACTGTTTTTT
few	TRBV19	-	TRBJ2-7	CASSIGDSRGSSHEQYF	TGTGCCAGTAGTATAGGGGACTCCCGCGGTTCTTCCCACGAGCAGTACTTC
-	TRBV6-2/TRBV6-3	-	TRBJ2-5	CAPLDQETQYF	TGTGCCCCCCTTGACCAAGAGACCCAGTACTTC
once	TRBV6-2/TRBV6-3	-	TRBJ1-6	CASSFRSDSPLHF	TGTGCCAGCAGTTTTAGGTCGGATTCACCCCTCCACTTT
-	TRBV11-3	TRBD2	TRBJ2-5	CASSPGWAGEEETQYF	TGTGCCAGCAGCCCCGGGTGGGCGGGGGAAGAAGAGACCCAGTACTTC
-	TRBV6-2/TRBV6-3	-	TRBJ2-7	CASSPGGDSKQYF	TGTGCCAGCAGCCCCGGAGGGGACAGTAAGCAGTACTTC
-	TRBV20-1	-	TRBJ1-1	CSARAGGSSTEAFF	TGCAGTGCTAGAGCGGGGGGTAGTAGTACTGAAGCTTTCTTT
many	TRBV4-1	-	TRBJ2-5	CASSQISPDVFQETQYF	TGCGCCAGCAGCCAAATCTCCCCGGATGTTTTCCAAGAGACCCAGTACTTC
many	TRBV24-1	-	TRBJ2-1	CATSDYGGPKAHNEQFF	TGTGCCACCAGTGATTATGGGGGGCCTAAAGCTCACAATGAGCAGTTCTTC
many	TRBV7-2	-	TRBJ1-2	CASSLGGANNYGYTF	TGTGCCAGCAGCTTAGGGGGGGCCAATAACTATGGCTACACCTTC
few	TRBV10-3	-	TRBJ1-2	CAIRRGVTYNYGYTF	TGTGCCATCAGAAGGGGGGTGACATACAACTATGGCTACACCTTC
-	TRBV6-1	TRBD1	TRBJ1-6	CASSSTGGYSPLHF	TGTGCCAGCAGCTCCACAGGGGGTTATTCACCCCTCCACTTT
many	TRBV7-8	TRBD2	TRBJ2-7	CASSSLAGGPLEQYF	TGTGCCAGCAGCTCCCTAGCGGGGGGGCCTCTCGAGCAGTACTTC
few	TRBV5-1	TRBD1	TRBJ2-5	CASSLGTGGVETQYF	TGCGCCAGCAGCCTGGGGACAGGGGGCGTTGAGACCCAGTACTTC
many	TRBV7-2	-	TRBJ2-2	CASSLSRGNTGELFF	TGTGCCAGCAGCCTATCCCGGGGTAACACCGGGGAGCTGTTTTTT
-	TRBV2	-	TRBJ2-1	CASIGTEQFF	TGTGCCAGCATAGGGACGGAGCAGTTCTTC
many	TRBV27	TRBD2	TRBJ2-2	CASSLDVGTSGLIRELFF	TGTGCCAGCAGTTTAGATGTGGGGACTAGCGGGTTAATCCGGGAGCTGTTTTTT
-	TRBV19	-	TRBJ1-2	CASSIAGPRDGVGYTF	TGTGCCAGTAGTATCGCCGGTCCGAGGGACGGTGTGGGCTACACCTTC
few	TRBV19	TRBD2	TRBJ2-1	CASSILAGGISPNEQFF	TGTGCCAGTAGTATATTAGCGGGGGGCATTTCCCCCAATGAGCAGTTCTTC
-	TRBV4-1	-	TRBJ1-2	CASSQEGAGYGYTF	TGCGCCAGCAGCCAGGAGGGAGCGGGCTATGGCTACACCTTC
-	TRBV7-8	-	TRBJ2-1	CASSLDREPYNEQFF	TGTGCCAGCAGCTTAGATAGGGAGCCTTACAATGAGCAGTTCTTC
-	TRBV7-2	TRBD1	TRBJ1-5	CASSRRQGSQPQHF	TGTGCCAGCAGCCGCCGACAGGGTTCTCAGCCCCAGCATTTT
many	TRBV6-2/TRBV6-3	TRBD2	TRBJ2-1	CASRPGGVRNEQFF	TGTGCCAGCAGGCCTGGGGGGGTGCGGAATGAGCAGTTCTTC
few	TRBV7-6	-	TRBJ1-2	CASSFMGLGGYTF	TGTGCCAGCAGCTTCATGGGATTGGGCGGCTACACCTTC
-	TRBV7-6	-	TRBJ1-2	CASSLIGGYTF	TGTGCCAGCAGCTTAATCGGCGGCTACACCTTC
few	TRBV5-4	-	TRBJ2-5	CASSFRAGTETQYF	TGTGCCAGCAGCTTTAGGGCCGGGACCGAGACCCAGTACTTC
-	TRBV20-1	-	TRBJ2-5	CSAYPGDARETQYF	TGCAGTGCTTATCCGGGAGACGCACGAGAGACCCAGTACTTC
few	TRBV7-3	-	TRBJ1-2	CASSLDGGLAGYTF	TGTGCCAGCAGCTTGGACGGAGGCTTGGCTGGCTACACCTTC
-	TRBV12-3/TRBV12-4	TRBD2	TRBJ2-2	CASEGGLAISGELFF	TGTGCCAGCGAAGGGGGACTAGCAATCTCCGGGGAGCTGTTTTTT
many	TRBV7-2	-	TRBJ2-7	CASSSTGNPHSYEQYF	TGTGCCAGCAGCTCCACAGGCAACCCCCACTCCTACGAGCAGTACTTC
many	TRBV7-8	-	TRBJ2-5	CASSPGAQETQYF	TGTGCCAGCAGCCCGGGGGCTCAAGAGACCCAGTACTTC
many	TRBV4-2	-	TRBJ1-1	CASSQEMGRGNTEAFF	TGTGCCAGCAGCCAAGAGATGGGACGGGGGAACACTGAAGCTTTCTTT
many	TRBV6-2/TRBV6-3	TRBD2	TRBJ2-7	CASSYSNSGGPGEQYF	TGTGCCAGCAGTTACTCGAACAGCGGGGGACCTGGAGAGCAGTACTTC
-	TRBV20-1	TRBD2	TRBJ2-1	CSASYSGGSSYNEQFF	TGCAGTGCTAGTTATAGCGGGGGAAGCTCCTACAATGAGCAGTTCTTC
-	TRBV12-3/TRBV12-4	-	TRBJ1-6	CASSQTGTKNF	TGTGCCAGCAGTCAAACCGGGACTAAAAACTTT
-	TRBV2	-	TRBJ1-1	CASSRGVEGTEAFF	TGTGCCAGCAGCCGGGGAGTGGAGGGCACTGAAGCTTTCTTT
-	TRBV9	-	TRBJ2-1	CASAGSEQFF	TGTGCCAGCGCAGGGTCTGAGCAGTTCTTC
-	TRBV27	-	TRBJ2-5	CASSRKEGAETQYF	TGTGCCAGCAGTCGTAAGGAGGGGGCAGAGACCCAGTACTTC
few	TRBV11-2	-	TRBJ2-5	CASSLRYTTTQETQYF	TGTGCCAGCAGCTTAAGGTATACAACGACCCAAGAGACCCAGTACTTC
many	TRBV5-1	-	TRBJ1-4	CASSKGTGNEKLFF	TGCGCCAGCAGCAAGGGGACGGGGAATGAAAAACTGTTTTTT
many	TRBV4-1	TRBD2	TRBJ2-5	CASSQDWRGAKTQYF	TGCGCCAGCAGCCAAGATTGGCGGGGGGCAAAGACCCAGTACTTC
many	TRBV4-2	-	TRBJ2-6	CASSGRSSGANVLTF	TGTGCCAGCAGCGGAAGAAGCTCTGGGGCCAACGTCCTGACTTTC
-	TRBV7-2	-	TRBJ1-1	CASSLAWGKNTEAFF	TGTGCCAGCAGCTTAGCGTGGGGGAAGAACACTGAAGCTTTCTTT
few	TRBV28	-	TRBJ1-2	CASSILDYGYTF	TGTGCCAGCAGTATATTGGACTATGGCTACACCTTC
many	TRBV2	TRBD2	TRBJ2-5	CASGAGVETQYF	TGTGCCAGCGGGGCGGGGGTAGAGACCCAGTACTTC